Listed below are T cell receptor beta chains from one sample, sequenced in a study of T cell changes during pregnancy in multiple sclerosis. Profiling relied on immunoSEQ multiplex PCR, and the TCRdb table lists in-frame clones only, not all of them. The sample has 49,000 or so clones; 92% are singletons. Specimen: CD4+ T cells from peripheral blood mononuclear cells, collected in the second trimester of pregnancy. The receptors stem from a female donor in good health, enrolled as a control in a pregnancy study. Both conserved end residues are part of each CDR3. D genes are given only for firm matches. Only some rows state a clone size, as once, few, many or a class for expanded clones.

D	J	V	size	DNA	CDR3
NA	TRBJ2-1	TRBV11-1	NA	TGTGCCAGCAGCGACGTATGGGAGGAGCAGTTCTTC	CASSDVWEEQFF
NA	TRBJ2-1	TRBV9	NA	TGTGCCAGCAGCGCCACAAGCTCCTACAATGAGCAGTTCTTC	CASSATSSYNEQFF
TRBD2	TRBJ2-3	TRBV7-2	NA	TGTGCCAGCAGCTTCGCGGCTAGGCGGGGGTACACAGATACGCAGTATTTT	CASSFAARRGYTDTQYF
NA	TRBJ1-5	TRBV2	few	TGTGCCAGCAGTGAATCCCCCAGGGTCAATCAGCCCCAGCATTTT	CASSESPRVNQPQHF
TRBD2	TRBJ2-7	TRBV6-1	NA	TGTGCCAGCAGTGAGCCTAGCGGGGCCTACGAGCAGTACTTC	CASSEPSGAYEQYF
TRBD1	TRBJ1-1	TRBV7-2	NA	TGTGCCAGCAGCCGTGGACAGGGGGACACTGAAGCTTTCTTT	CASSRGQGDTEAFF
TRBD1	TRBJ1-2	TRBV6-1	once	TGTGCCAGCAGTCCACGGGACAGCCTTAACTATGGCTACACCTTC	CASSPRDSLNYGYTF
NA	TRBJ1-1	TRBV4-1	NA	TGCGCCAGCAGCCTTCGTGGGGGGGACACTGAAGCTTTCTTT	CASSLRGGDTEAFF
TRBD2	TRBJ2-3	TRBV30	once	TGTGCCTGGAGTGCCATCGGGGGGGGGACAGATACGCAGTATTTT	CAWSAIGGGTDTQYF
NA	TRBJ1-4	TRBV5-1	once	TGCGCCAGCAGCCAGGGACTTTCTCCCCAGAATGAAAAACTGTTTTTT	CASSQGLSPQNEKLFF
NA	TRBJ1-5	TRBV30	NA	TGTGCCTGGAGTGTAGGGGGGGTGAGCAATCAGCCCCAGCATTTT	CAWSVGGVSNQPQHF
TRBD1	TRBJ2-2	TRBV30	NA	TGTGCCTGGAGTGTCCCATATTTTACCTCCGGGACAGGGAAGACCGGGGAGCTGTTTTTT	CAWSVPYFTSGTGKTGELFF
TRBD1	TRBJ1-4	TRBV7-2	NA	TGTGCCAGCAGCTCGGGGGCCTGGGACAGGGGGCATCGTGAAAAACTGTTTTTT	CASSSGAWDRGHREKLFF
TRBD2	TRBJ2-2	TRBV6-1	NA	TGTGCCAGCAGTGTTTCTAGCGGGGGGGCCGCCGGGGAGCTGTTTTTT	CASSVSSGGAAGELFF
NA	TRBJ1-2	TRBV5-1	NA	TGCGCCAGCAGCTTGCGCCAGGCTACTAACTATGGCTACACCTTC	CASSLRQATNYGYTF
TRBD1	TRBJ1-1	TRBV7-9	NA	TGTGCCAGCAGCTTAGAACAGGGGGGGACTGAAGCTTTCTTT	CASSLEQGGTEAFF
TRBD2	TRBJ2-3	TRBV7-3	NA	TGTGCCAGCAGCTTGTCCGGGAGGAGCACAGATACGCAGTATTTT	CASSLSGRSTDTQYF
NA	TRBJ1-2	TRBV7-2	NA	TGTGCCAGCAGCTTAGACAATAACTATGGCTACACCTTC	CASSLDNNYGYTF
NA	TRBJ1-6	TRBV4-3	once	TGCGCCAGCAGCCAAGAACGATGGGAGAATTCACCCCTCCACTTT	CASSQERWENSPLHF
TRBD2	TRBJ2-1	TRBV2	NA	TGTGCCAGCAGTGAGGCTAGCGGTTCCTACAATGAGCAGTTCTTC	CASSEASGSYNEQFF
NA	TRBJ1-1	TRBV29-1	NA	TGCAGCGTTGTGTTTCCAGGGGCCAACACTGAAGCTTTCTTT	CSVVFPGANTEAFF
TRBD2	TRBJ2-5	TRBV5-1	NA	TGCGCCAGCAGCTTGGAGAGGACTAGCGGGGTAAAAGAGACCCAGTACTTC	CASSLERTSGVKETQYF
NA	TRBJ1-4	TRBV30	few	TGTGCCTGGAGCTTAGGGTTAGCGAATGAAAAACTGTTTTTT	CAWSLGLANEKLFF
TRBD1	TRBJ1-6	TRBV7-8	NA	TGTGCCAGCAGCACACGACAGGGCCATTATAATTCACCCCTCCACTTT	CASSTRQGHYNSPLHF
NA	TRBJ1-5	TRBV6-6	NA	TGTGCCAGCAGTTCCTACGATCATCAGCCCCAGCATTTT	CASSSYDHQPQHF
NA	TRBJ2-2	TRBV7-2	NA	TGTGCCAGCAGCTTAGGTGGCGGGGTGGGCACCGGGGAGCTGTTTTTT	CASSLGGGVGTGELFF
NA	TRBJ1-1	TRBV9	NA	TGTGCCAGCAGCGCCCTAACAGGGAACACTGAAGCTTTCTTT	CASSALTGNTEAFF
TRBD1	TRBJ2-7	TRBV5-1	NA	TGCGCCAGCAGCATCCCAAAAGAAGGGACAGGGGTTTGGAACGAGCAGTACTTC	CASSIPKEGTGVWNEQYF
TRBD2	TRBJ2-5	TRBV25-1	NA	TGTGCCAGCAGTCCATGGACTAGCGGCAACATAGAGACCCAGTACTTC	CASSPWTSGNIETQYF
TRBD1	TRBJ2-5	TRBV7-2	NA	TGTGCCAGCAACGGACAGGGTGCAGAGACCCAGTACTTC	CASNGQGAETQYF
NA	TRBJ2-1	TRBV7-2	once	TGTGCCAGCAGCTTTAACAGGAACAATGAGCAGTTCTTC	CASSFNRNNEQFF
NA	TRBJ1-1	TRBV27	medium-sized	TGTGCCAGCAGTTCGTCGTTTAACACTGAAGCTTTCTTT	CASSSSFNTEAFF
TRBD2	TRBJ2-2	TRBV10-3	NA	TGTGCCATCAGGGGACTAGCGGGAAACACCGGGGAGCTGTTTTTT	CAIRGLAGNTGELFF
NA	TRBJ2-5	TRBV19	NA	TGTGCCAGTAGCAAACCCAGGGGCCAAGAGCGAGAGACCCAGTACTTC	CASSKPRGQERETQYF
NA	TRBJ1-2	TRBV6-5	NA	TGTGCCAGCAGTACACGAGGAGGGTCGGGCTATGGCTACACCTTC	CASSTRGGSGYGYTF
NA	TRBJ2-7	TRBV5-5	NA	TGTGCCAGCAGCTTGCAGGGGAACTACGAGCAGTACTTC	CASSLQGNYEQYF
NA	TRBJ1-4	TRBV7-2	NA	TGTGCCAGCAGCTTATCCAGAATCAATGAAAAACTGTTTTTT	CASSLSRINEKLFF
TRBD2	TRBJ2-3	TRBV30	NA	TGTGCCTGGTCCCAGCGGGGGGGCTTGACAGATACGCAGTATTTT	CAWSQRGGLTDTQYF
NA	TRBJ2-7	TRBV19	NA	TGTGCCAGTAGTATAAGCAGGTCCTACGAGCAGTACTTC	CASSISRSYEQYF
NA	TRBJ1-1	TRBV19	NA	TGTGCCAGTTCTAGCAACGTGAACACTGAAGCTTTCTTT	CASSSNVNTEAFF
TRBD1	TRBJ2-3	TRBV19	NA	TGTGCCAGTAGGACAGGGGGCGGGGGGCCCCTTGGAGATACGCAGTATTTT	CASRTGGGGPLGDTQYF
NA	TRBJ1-1	TRBV4-3	NA	TGCGCCAGCAGCCAAGTAACGGGGGGGACTGAAGCTTTCTTT	CASSQVTGGTEAFF
TRBD2	TRBJ2-1	TRBV7-2	NA	TGTGCCAGCAGCTCCCAGGGAGCGGGGGTCGGCAATGAGCAGTTCTTC	CASSSQGAGVGNEQFF
NA	TRBJ2-7	TRBV18	NA	TGTGCCAGCTCACCGGACATTGAGCAGTACTTC	CASSPDIEQYF
NA	TRBJ1-1	TRBV5-6	once	TGTGCCAGCAGCCTCCCCGGGGTTCCTGAAGCTTTCTTT	CASSLPGVPEAFF
NA	TRBJ1-6	TRBV7-2	NA	TGTGCCAGCAGCTTAGACCGGGTTAATTCACCCCTCCACTTT	CASSLDRVNSPLHF
NA	TRBJ2-5	TRBV2	NA	TGTGCCAGCAGTGAAGCGCTTCGGGGATCCGGGGGAGAGACCCAGTACTTC	CASSEALRGSGGETQYF
NA	TRBJ2-3	TRBV4-1	NA	TGCGCCAGCAGCCAAGATGGAGGAGGCACAGATACGCAGTATTTT	CASSQDGGGTDTQYF
NA	TRBJ2-2	TRBV2	NA	TGTGCCAGCAGTGAATGGGCAGGGGAATACGGGGAGCTGTTTTTT	CASSEWAGEYGELFF
TRBD2	TRBJ2-1	TRBV7-2	NA	TGTGCCAGCAGCCCCGGGGGGACTGCTTACAATGAGCAGTTCTTC	CASSPGGTAYNEQFF
TRBD1	TRBJ1-1	TRBV30	NA	TGTGCCTGGAGTTTACCGGGACAGGGGAAGGCTTTCTTT	CAWSLPGQGKAFF
NA	TRBJ2-3	TRBV25-1	NA	TGTGCCAGCTCCCCTCCCGTAAGCACAGATACGCAGTATTTT	CASSPPVSTDTQYF
TRBD1	TRBJ1-5	TRBV30	NA	TGTGCCTGGAGTGTGGGACAGCGGAATCAGCCCCAGCATTTT	CAWSVGQRNQPQHF
NA	TRBJ1-2	TRBV6-5	NA	TGTGCCAGCAGTTACTCCCAGGGTGACTATGGCTACACCTTC	CASSYSQGDYGYTF
NA	TRBJ1-1	TRBV7-9	NA	TGTGCCAGCAGCTTAGGATCGGTGAACACTGAAGCTTTCTTT	CASSLGSVNTEAFF